These 9 T cell receptor beta chains originate from one sample sequenced in a study of graft-versus-host responses after intestinal transplantation. These receptors lack a known antigen. Data came from immunoSEQ multiplex PCR; TCRdb stores just in-frame clones and leaves some out. The table records about 110,000 clones, 85% to 95% of them present only once. The sequencing here drew on unstimulated CD8+ T cells sorted from spleen or lymph node cells, taken before transplant. The receptors were gathered from a human donor who was the organ donor for an intestinal transplant.

The V and J genes are TRBV4-1 and TRBJ2-7; the D is unclear. CDR3 length: 13 residues. From germline, CDR1 is MGHRA and CDR2 YSYEKL. V was shortened by 3 bases and J by 0 bases, with 6 bases between the two germline ends. This CDR3 reads CASSQVISYEQYF. CDR3 nucleotide sequence: TGCGCCAGCAGCCAGGTTATCTCCTACGAGCAGTACTTC.

As regards this clone: Other DNA sequences of this sample code for an identical CDR3. The chain carries TRBV30 and TRBJ2-7, with 12 bases fitting TRBD2. V lost 2 bases and J lost 4; bases outside the gene matches: 0. The CDR3 contains 13 residues. Germline V gene sequence: CDR1 GTSNPN, CDR2 SVGIG (reference sequence). In DNA, the CDR3 is TGTGCCTGGAGTACTAGCGGGGGGTACGAGCAGTACTTC. Translated, it gives CAWSTSGGYEQYF.

The rearrangement joins TRBV23-1 to TRBJ2-1, with D perhaps TRBD1 or TRBD2 (5 bases each). TRBV23-1 is treated as an ORF (open reading frame) with a function not yet certain. Trimming took off 6 bases at V and 12 bases at J, with 15 bases between the two ends. The CDR3 totals 12 residues. This chain's CDR3 is CASSPRDLGQFF. DNA of the CDR3: TGCGCCAGCAGCCCCCGGGACCTTGGGCAGTTCTTC.

This clone was detected once. The chain is built from TRBV10-3 and TRBJ2-5; 12 nucleotides line up with TRBD2. Germline V gene lookup returns CDR1 ENHRY and CDR2 SYGVKD. The junction had 8 bases not matched to a gene; V was cut back by 2 bases and J by 1 base. The CDR3 runs to 18 residues. CDR3 sequence: CAISEPRTSGILQETQYF. DNA for the CDR3: TGTGCCATCAGTGAGCCACGGACTAGCGGGATCCTCCAAGAGACCCAGTACTTC.

The CDR3 here is CAWSARTTGQANTDTQYF. CDR3 sequence (DNA): TGTGCCTGGAGTGCCCGTACGACAGGACAGGCAAACACAGATACGCAGTATTTT. The V and J genes are TRBV30 and TRBJ2-3; 7 nucleotides line up with TRBD1. V trimming: 1 base; J trimming: 2 bases; junction bases outside the gene matches: 15. The CDR3 covers 18 residues. Germline values: CDR1 GTSNPN, CDR2 SVGIG (reference sequence).

The rearrangement uses TRBV7-7 and TRBJ2-1; no firm D call. Germline V gives CDR1 SSHAT, CDR2 FNYEAQ (reference sequence). The V end lost 5 bases, the J end lost 4 bases, and 9 bases lay between the germline ends. The length of the CDR3 is 13 residues. Here the CDR3 reads CASSHDDYNEQFF. The CDR3 DNA follows: TGTGCCAGCAGCCACGACGATTACAATGAGCAGTTCTTC.

Note on this clone: This CDR3 is also generated by other DNA sequences in the sample. The genes are TRBV7-8 and TRBJ2-5, with TRBD1 identical over 7 bases. The ends lost 5 bases at V and 0 bases at J; junction bases unmatched: 6. This CDR3 has 15 residues. Germline V CDR1 and CDR2: SGHVS, FQNEAQ. CDR3 nucleotide sequence: TGTGCCAGCAGCCCACCGGACAGGTACCAAGAGACCCAGTACTTC. As protein: CASSPPDRYQETQYF.

This rearrangement joins TRBV6-5 to TRBJ1-1; D remains unclear. The V gene's germline CDR1 is MNHEY and CDR2 SVGAGI. Trimming removed 8 bases from V and 7 bases from J, with 11 bases in between. The CDR3 is 11 residues long. The CDR3 loop reads CASPVQREAFF. CDR3 coding DNA: TGTGCCAGCCCCGTCCAGCGTGAAGCTTTCTTT.

The chain combines TRBV5-5 with TRBJ1-5; 10 bases fit TRBD1. The CDR3 runs 15 residues. J lost 8 bases, V lost 2 bases, and 7 bases had no gene match. Germline CDR1 reads SGHKS; CDR2 reads YYEKEE (reference sequence). In nucleotides, the CDR3 is TGTGCCAGCAGCTTAGGACAGGGGGAGATGGAGCCCCAGCATTTT. Protein product: CASSLGQGEMEPQHF.